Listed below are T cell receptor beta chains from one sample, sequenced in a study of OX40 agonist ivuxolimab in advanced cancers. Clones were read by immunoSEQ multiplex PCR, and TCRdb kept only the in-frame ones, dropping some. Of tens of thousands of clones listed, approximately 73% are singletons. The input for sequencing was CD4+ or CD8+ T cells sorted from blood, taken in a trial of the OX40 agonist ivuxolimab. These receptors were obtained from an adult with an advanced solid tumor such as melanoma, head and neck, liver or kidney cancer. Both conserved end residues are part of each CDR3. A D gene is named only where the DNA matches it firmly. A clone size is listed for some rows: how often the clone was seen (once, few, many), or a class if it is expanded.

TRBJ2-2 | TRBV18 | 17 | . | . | CASSPSPGPINTGELFF | TGTGCCAGCTCACCTTCACCGGGACCGATTAACACCGGGGAGCTGTTTTTT
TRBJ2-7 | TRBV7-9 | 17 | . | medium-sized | CASSSTQSQIPSYEQYF | TGTGCCAGCAGCTCAACGCAGAGTCAAATTCCCTCCTACGAGCAGTACTTC
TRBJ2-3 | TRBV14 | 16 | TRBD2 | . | CASSQVGTSVADTQYF | TGTGCCAGCAGCCAAGTTGGGACTAGCGTGGCAGATACGCAGTATTTT
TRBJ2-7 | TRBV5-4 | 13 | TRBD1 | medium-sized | CASTNRGLWEQYF | TGTGCCAGCACAAACAGGGGGCTATGGGAGCAGTACTTC
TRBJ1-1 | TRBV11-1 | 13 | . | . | CASSLSGATEAFF | TGTGCCAGCAGCTTATCGGGGGCCACTGAAGCTTTCTTT
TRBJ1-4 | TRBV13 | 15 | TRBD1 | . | CASSPRTGVNEKLFF | TGTGCCAGCAGCCCTAGGACAGGGGTGAATGAAAAACTGTTTTTT
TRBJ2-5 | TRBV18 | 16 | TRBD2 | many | CASSSDEDGGKETQYF | TGTGCCAGCTCATCCGACGAGGACGGGGGGAAAGAGACCCAGTACTTC
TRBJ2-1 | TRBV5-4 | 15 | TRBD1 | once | CASSSGTGVYNEQFF | TGTGCCAGCAGCTCCGGGACAGGGGTCTACAATGAGCAGTTCTTC
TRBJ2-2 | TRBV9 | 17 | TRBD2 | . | CASSVKRGGANTGELFF | TGTGCCAGCAGCGTGAAGCGGGGGGGCGCCAACACCGGGGAGCTGTTTTTT
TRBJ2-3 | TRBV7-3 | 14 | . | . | CASSHSPRTDTQYF | TGTGCCAGCAGCCATAGCCCTCGCACAGATACGCAGTATTTT
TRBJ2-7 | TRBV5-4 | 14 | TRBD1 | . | CASSSTGAHYEQYF | TGTGCCAGCAGCTCGACAGGGGCTCATTACGAGCAGTACTTC
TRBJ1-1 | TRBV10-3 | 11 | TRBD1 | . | CAITGGTEAFF | TGTGCCATCACAGGGGGGACTGAAGCTTTCTTT
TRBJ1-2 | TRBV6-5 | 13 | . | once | CASSYSSLYGYTF | TGTGCCAGCAGTTATTCAAGCCTCTATGGCTACACCTTC
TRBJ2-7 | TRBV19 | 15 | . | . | CASSPTQGSLYEQYF | TGTGCCAGTAGTCCAACACAGGGTTCCCTCTACGAGCAGTACTTC
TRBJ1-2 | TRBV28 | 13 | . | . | CASSLMANYGYTF | TGTGCCAGCAGTTTAATGGCTAACTATGGCTACACCTTC